The clone carrying this TCR beta chain was counted between two and nine times. The CDR3 runs to 15 residues. Germline V gene data show CDR1 as MDHEN and CDR2 as SYDVKM. Trimming left V 4 bases short and J 5 bases short, with 18 bases between. TCRdb passed the RT-PCR reads through MiXCR, listing each CDR3 protein once. The table has almost 700,000 distinct CDR3 sequences, around 14% seen once. The specimen was memory CD4+ T cells from blood. This clonotype was sampled from a female donor in good health, serving as a healthy control. The chain couples TRBV28 to TRBJ2-7; tentatively, D is TRBD2 (5 bases). As DNA, the CDR3 is TGTGCCAGCAGTTCGGGCGGGCTTGAGAGCCACGAGCAGTACTTC. This encodes CASSSGGLESHEQYF.